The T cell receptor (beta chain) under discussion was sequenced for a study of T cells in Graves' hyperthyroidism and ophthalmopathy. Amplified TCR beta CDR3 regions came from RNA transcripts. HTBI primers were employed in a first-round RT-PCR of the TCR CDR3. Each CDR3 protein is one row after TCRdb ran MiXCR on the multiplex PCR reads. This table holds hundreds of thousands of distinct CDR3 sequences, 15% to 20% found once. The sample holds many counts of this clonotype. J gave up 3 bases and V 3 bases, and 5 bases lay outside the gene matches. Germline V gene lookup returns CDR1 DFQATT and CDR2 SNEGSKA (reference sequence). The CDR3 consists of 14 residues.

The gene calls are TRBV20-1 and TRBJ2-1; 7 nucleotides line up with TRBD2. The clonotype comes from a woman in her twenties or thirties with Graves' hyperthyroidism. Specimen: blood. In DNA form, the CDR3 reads TGCAGTGCTAGTTTGTGGGAGGGCTACAATGAGCAGTTCTTC. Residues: CSASLWEGYNEQFF.